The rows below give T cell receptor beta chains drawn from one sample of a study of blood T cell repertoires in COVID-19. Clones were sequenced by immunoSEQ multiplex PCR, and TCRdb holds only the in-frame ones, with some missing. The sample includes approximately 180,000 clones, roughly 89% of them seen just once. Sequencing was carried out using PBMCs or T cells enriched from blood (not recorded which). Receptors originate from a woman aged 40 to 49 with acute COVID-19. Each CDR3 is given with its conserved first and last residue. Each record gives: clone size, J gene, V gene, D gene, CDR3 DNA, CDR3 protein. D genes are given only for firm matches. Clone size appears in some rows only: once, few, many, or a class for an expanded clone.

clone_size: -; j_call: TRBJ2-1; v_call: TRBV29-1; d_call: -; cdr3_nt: TGCAGCGTTGAACGACAACCGAATGAGCAGTTCTTC; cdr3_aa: CSVERQPNEQFF
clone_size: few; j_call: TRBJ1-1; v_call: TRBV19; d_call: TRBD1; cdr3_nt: TGTGCCAGTAGTCCTATCTTGGGACAGGCGGGGGCCGAAGCTTTCTTT; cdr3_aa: CASSPILGQAGAEAFF
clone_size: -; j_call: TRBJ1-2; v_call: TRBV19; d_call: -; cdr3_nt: TGTGCCAGTAGTATAGGGTCCAACGAGGGCTACACCTTC; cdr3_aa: CASSIGSNEGYTF
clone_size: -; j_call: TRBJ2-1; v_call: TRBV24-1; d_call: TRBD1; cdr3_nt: TGTGCCACCAGTGATTGGACAGGGGGTCAGCAGTTCTTC; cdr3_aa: CATSDWTGGQQFF
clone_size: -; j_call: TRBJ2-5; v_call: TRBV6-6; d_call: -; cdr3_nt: TGTGCCAGCGCTTTGCTGCGAGAGACCCAGTACTTC; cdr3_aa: CASALLRETQYF
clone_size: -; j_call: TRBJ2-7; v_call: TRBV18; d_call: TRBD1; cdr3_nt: TGTGCCAGCTCACCAGTTCCGGGACAGGGGGGCTACGAGCAGTACTTC; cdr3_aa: CASSPVPGQGGYEQYF
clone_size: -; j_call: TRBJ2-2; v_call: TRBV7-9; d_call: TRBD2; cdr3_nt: TGTGCCAGCAGACCCGGGGGGGAGTTGAACACCGGGGAGCTGTTTTTT; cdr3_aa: CASRPGGELNTGELFF
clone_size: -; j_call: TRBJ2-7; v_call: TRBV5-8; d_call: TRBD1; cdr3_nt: TGTGCCAGCAGCGGGGGACAGGGTTACGAGCAGTACTTC; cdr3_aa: CASSGGQGYEQYF
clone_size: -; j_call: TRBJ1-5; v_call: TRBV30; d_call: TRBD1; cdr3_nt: TGTGCCTGGAGTGCGGACAGGGGGGGTGGTAGCAATCAGCCCCAGCATTTT; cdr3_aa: CAWSADRGGGSNQPQHF
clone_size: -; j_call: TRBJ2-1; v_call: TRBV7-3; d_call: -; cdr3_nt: TGTGCCAGCAGCTTAACGACCAGCGGGCTTTACAATGAGCAGTTCTTC; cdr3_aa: CASSLTTSGLYNEQFF
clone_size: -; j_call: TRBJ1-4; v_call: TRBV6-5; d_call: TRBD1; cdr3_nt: TGTGCCAGCAGGACGTCCGGACAGGGTATTGAAAAACTGTTTTTT; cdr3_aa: CASRTSGQGIEKLFF
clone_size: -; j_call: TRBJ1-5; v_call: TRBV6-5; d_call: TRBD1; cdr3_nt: TGTGCCAGCAGGAGCGGACAGGGTGTAGTTCAGCCCCAGCATTTT; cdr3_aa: CASRSGQGVVQPQHF
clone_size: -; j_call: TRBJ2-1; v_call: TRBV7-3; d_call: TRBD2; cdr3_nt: TGTGCCAGCAGCTTGGGCGGGAGGGCAGTCGATGAGCAGTTCTTC; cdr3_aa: CASSLGGRAVDEQFF
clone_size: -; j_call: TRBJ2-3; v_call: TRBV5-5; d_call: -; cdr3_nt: TGTGCCAGCAGCCCGGAGGGGCGAGATACGCAGTATTTT; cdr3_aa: CASSPEGRDTQYF
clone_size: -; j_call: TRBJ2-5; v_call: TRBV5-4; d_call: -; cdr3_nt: TGTGCCAGCAGCCAACTAATTTTAGGGGGCGGGGGGGAGACCCAGTACTTC; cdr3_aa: CASSQLILGGGGETQYF
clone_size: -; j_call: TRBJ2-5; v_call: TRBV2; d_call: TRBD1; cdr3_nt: TGTGCCAGCAGTGCAGGGGGCCAAGAGACCCAGTACTTC; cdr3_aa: CASSAGGQETQYF
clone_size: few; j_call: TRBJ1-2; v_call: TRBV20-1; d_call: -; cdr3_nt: TGCAGTGCTCTGTCCTATGGCTACACCTTC; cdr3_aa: CSALSYGYTF
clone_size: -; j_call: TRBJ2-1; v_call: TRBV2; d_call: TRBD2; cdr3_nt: TGTGCCAGCAGTGGGGGACTAGCGGGATACAATGAGCAGTTCTTC; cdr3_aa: CASSGGLAGYNEQFF
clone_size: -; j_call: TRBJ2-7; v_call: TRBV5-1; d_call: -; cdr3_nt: TGCGCCAGCAGCTTCGGTGACGAGCAGTACTTC; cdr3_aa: CASSFGDEQYF
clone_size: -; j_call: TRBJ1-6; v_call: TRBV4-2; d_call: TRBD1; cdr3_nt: TGTGCCAGCAGCCAAGAGGGTGACAGGGGTAATTCACCCCTCCACTTT; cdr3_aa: CASSQEGDRGNSPLHF
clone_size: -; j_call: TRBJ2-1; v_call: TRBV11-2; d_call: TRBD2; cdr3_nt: TGTGCCAGCAGCTTGGGCTTTACTAGCGGGAGTCGTTATGAGCAGTTCTTC; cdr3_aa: CASSLGFTSGSRYEQFF
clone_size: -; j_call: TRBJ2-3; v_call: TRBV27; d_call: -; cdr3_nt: TGTGCCAGCAGTTTATTCGGGGATACGCAGTATTTT; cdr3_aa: CASSLFGDTQYF
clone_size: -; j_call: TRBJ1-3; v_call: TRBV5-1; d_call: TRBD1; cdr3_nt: TGCGCCAGCAGCTTCCAAGGGGGCATGGGAGGAAACACCATATATTTT; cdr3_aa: CASSFQGGMGGNTIYF
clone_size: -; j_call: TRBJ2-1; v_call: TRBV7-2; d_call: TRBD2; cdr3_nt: TGTGCCAGCAGCCCATCTAGCGGGAGGGTCAATGAGCAGTTCTTC; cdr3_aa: CASSPSSGRVNEQFF
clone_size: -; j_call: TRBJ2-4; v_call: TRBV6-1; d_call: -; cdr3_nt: TGTGCCAGCAGTGAAGATAAGTTACTAGCCAAAAACATTCAGTACTTC; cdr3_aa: CASSEDKLLAKNIQYF
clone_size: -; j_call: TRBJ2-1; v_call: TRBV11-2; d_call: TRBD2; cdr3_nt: TGTGCCAGCAGCACAATAAAGGCTAGCGGACACAATGAGCAGTTCTTC; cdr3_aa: CASSTIKASGHNEQFF
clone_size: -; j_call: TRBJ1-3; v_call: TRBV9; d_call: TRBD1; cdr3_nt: TGTGCCAGCAGCGCGGGGACAGGGGACTCTGGAAACACCATATATTTT; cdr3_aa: CASSAGTGDSGNTIYF
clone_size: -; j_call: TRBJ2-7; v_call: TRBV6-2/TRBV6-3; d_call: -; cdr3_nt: TGTGCCAGCAGTTACTCTGCGAGTTACGAGCAGTACTTC; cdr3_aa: CASSYSASYEQYF
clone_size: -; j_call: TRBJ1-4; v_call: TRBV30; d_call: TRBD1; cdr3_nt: TGTGCCGCAAGGACAGGGGGCATTGAAAAACTGTTTTTT; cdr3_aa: CAARTGGIEKLFF
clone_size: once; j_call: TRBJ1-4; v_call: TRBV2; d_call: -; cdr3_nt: TGTGCCAGCAGTCGGACACAGGCTAATGAAAAACTGTTTTTT; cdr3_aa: CASSRTQANEKLFF
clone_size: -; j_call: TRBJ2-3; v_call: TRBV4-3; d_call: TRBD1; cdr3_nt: TGCGCCAGCAGCCCCACAGGGGCTAGCACAGATACGCAGTATTTT; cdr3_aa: CASSPTGASTDTQYF
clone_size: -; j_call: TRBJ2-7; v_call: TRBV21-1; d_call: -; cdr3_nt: TGTGCCAGCAGCAAAGAACCCTTGGGCCACGAGCAGTACTTC; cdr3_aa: CASSKEPLGHEQYF
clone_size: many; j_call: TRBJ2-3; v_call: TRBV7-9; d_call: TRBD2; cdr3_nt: TGTGCCAGCAGCGGGAGACTAGCGGGAGACGGCACAGATACGCAGTATTTT; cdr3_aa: CASSGRLAGDGTDTQYF
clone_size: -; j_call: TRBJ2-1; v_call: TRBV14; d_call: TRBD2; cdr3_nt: TGTGCCAGCAGCTCCCCTAGCGGGGGGCCGACCTTGAATGAGCAGTTCTTC; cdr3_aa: CASSSPSGGPTLNEQFF
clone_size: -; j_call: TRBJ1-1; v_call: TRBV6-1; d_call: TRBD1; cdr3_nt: TGTGCCAGCAGTGAAGCGCCCAACAGGGGGCTGAACACTGAAGCTTTCTTT; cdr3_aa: CASSEAPNRGLNTEAFF
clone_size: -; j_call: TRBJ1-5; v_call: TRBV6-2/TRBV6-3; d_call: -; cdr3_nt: TGTGCCAGCAGTCAACACCCGCGGGGGAGCAATCAGCCCCAGCATTTT; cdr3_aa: CASSQHPRGSNQPQHF
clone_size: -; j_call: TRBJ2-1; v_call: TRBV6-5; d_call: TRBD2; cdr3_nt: TGTGCCAGCAGTCGGGGACTAGCGCCACCCGGTGAGCAGTTCTTC; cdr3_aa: CASSRGLAPPGEQFF
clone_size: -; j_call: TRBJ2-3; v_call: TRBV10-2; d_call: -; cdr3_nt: TGCGCCAGCACCAGACTCTACTCAGATACGCAGTATTTT; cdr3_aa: CASTRLYSDTQYF
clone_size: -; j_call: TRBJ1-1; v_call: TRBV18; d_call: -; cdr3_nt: TGTGCCAGCTCACCACTGGGGGCGGACACTGAAGCTTTCTTT; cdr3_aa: CASSPLGADTEAFF
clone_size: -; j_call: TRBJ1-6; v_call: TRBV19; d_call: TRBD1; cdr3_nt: TGTGCCAGTAGCAGGGGGACAGGGAGTTCATCCAACTCACCCCTCCACTTT; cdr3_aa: CASSRGTGSSSNSPLHF
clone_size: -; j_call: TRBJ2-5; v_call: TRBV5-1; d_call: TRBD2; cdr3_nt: TGCGCCAGCAGCTTGGGAGGACTAGGGAGGGAGACCCAGTACTTC; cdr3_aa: CASSLGGLGRETQYF
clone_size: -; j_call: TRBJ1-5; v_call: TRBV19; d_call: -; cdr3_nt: TGTGCCAGTAGTATCTCTAAGGCGGCTAATCAGCCCCAGCATTTT; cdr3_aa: CASSISKAANQPQHF
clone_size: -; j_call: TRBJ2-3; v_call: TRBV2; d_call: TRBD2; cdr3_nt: TGTGCCAGCAAAGGACTAGCGGGGGCCAGCACAGATACGCAGTATTTT; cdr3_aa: CASKGLAGASTDTQYF
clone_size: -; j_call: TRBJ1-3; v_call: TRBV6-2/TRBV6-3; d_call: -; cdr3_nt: TGTGCCAGCAGTCACCTAGAGGATGAGAACACCATATATTTT; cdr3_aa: CASSHLEDENTIYF
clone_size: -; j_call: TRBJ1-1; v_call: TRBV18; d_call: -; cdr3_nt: TGTGCCAGCTCACCTGGCGGACAGCCCAACACTGAAGCTTTCTTT; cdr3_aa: CASSPGGQPNTEAFF
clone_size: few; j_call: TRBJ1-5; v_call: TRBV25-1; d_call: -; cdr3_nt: TGTGCCAGCAGTGAACAGGGGTTCAATCAGCCCCAGCATTTT; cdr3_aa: CASSEQGFNQPQHF
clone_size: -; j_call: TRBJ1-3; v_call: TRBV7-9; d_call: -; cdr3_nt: TGTGCCAGCAGCTTCGGGGATTCTGGAAACACCATATATTTT; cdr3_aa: CASSFGDSGNTIYF
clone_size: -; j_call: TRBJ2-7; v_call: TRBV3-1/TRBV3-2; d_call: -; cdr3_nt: TGTGCCAGCAGCGCGAGGGTGTTAGACGAGCAGTACTTC; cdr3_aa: CASSARVLDEQYF
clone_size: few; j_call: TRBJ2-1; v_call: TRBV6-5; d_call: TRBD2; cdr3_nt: TGTGCCAGCAGTAGGACTAGCGGAAACAATGAGCAGTTCTTC; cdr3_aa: CASSRTSGNNEQFF
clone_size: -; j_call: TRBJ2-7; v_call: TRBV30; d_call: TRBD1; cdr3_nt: TGTGCCTGGAGAGCCCGGGGAACAGGGGGCGCGTACGAGCAGTACTTC; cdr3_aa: CAWRARGTGGAYEQYF
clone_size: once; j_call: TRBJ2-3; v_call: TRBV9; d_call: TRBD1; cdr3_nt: TGTGCCAGCAGCGTAGAAGGGACAGGGGCGGTTACGCAGTATTTT; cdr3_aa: CASSVEGTGAVTQYF